This passage covers 9 T cell receptor beta chains from one sample sequenced in a study of identical twins (dated by TCRdb to about 2016). Libraries were constructed by 5' RACE. TCRdb records Illumina HiSeq 2000 as the sequencer. The raw public reads went through TCRdb reprocessing: fastp at Q25, MiXCR clone calling, in-frame beta chains kept. A single entry per CDR3 protein holds the most common genes and DNA from its merged rows. In this sample the table shows roughly 570,000 distinct CDR3 sequences, just under 10% of which occur a single time. Of the sample, 2.5% to 3.5% is held by the ten largest clones. This sample was shared with a second study, whose subject was yellow fever vaccine responses in identical twins.

The sequencing sample was made of PBMCs. Source of these receptors: a woman aged 18-35 years in good health.

J is TRBJ1-2 and V is TRBV20-1; 9 bases are shared with TRBD1. The ends lost 7 bases at V and 3 bases at J; junction bases unmatched: 6. The CDR3 is made up of 13 amino acids. Looked up from germline, CDR1 is DFQATT and CDR2 is SNEGSKA (reference sequence). Written as DNA, the CDR3 is TGCAGTGTCAGGACAGGGGAAGACTATGGCTACACCTTC. It codes for CSVRTGEDYGYTF.

The rearrangement joins TRBV28 to TRBJ2-7, with 7 bases matching TRBD1. The CDR3 spans 14 residues. The V and J ends lost 7 bases and 2 bases, in that order; junction bases with no gene match: 8. Germline V gene data show CDR1 as MDHEN and CDR2 as SYDVKM. The CDR3 sequence: CASTTGVSAYEQYF. CDR3 sequence (DNA): TGTGCCAGCACCACAGGGGTTTCGGCCTACGAGCAGTACTTC.

This clonotype was counted ten times or more. This rearrangement joins TRBV5-1 to TRBJ2-1; TRBD1 matches at 7 bases. The CDR3 has 15 residues. Germline lookup yields CDR1 SGHRS and CDR2 YFSETQ. V was clipped by 2 bases and J by 1 base; unmatched bases: 3. The CDR3 coding sequence is TGCGCCAGCAGCTTAGACAGGGTTTCCTACAATGAGCAGTTCTTC. Translation: CASSLDRVSYNEQFF.

This clonotype turned up a few times. The J gene is TRBJ2-5, the V gene TRBV24-1; 8 bases agree with TRBD2. From germline, CDR1 is KGHDR and CDR2 SFDVKD. The CDR3 covers 16 residues. V was clipped by 3 bases and J by 4 bases; unmatched bases: 9. The CDR3 sequence: CATSDPTPTSGETQYF. CDR3 coding DNA: TGTGCCACCAGTGATCCCACCCCTACTAGCGGAGAGACCCAGTACTTC.

The chain is built from TRBV4-3 and TRBJ2-4; D assignment may be TRBD1 or TRBD2 (5 bases each). Trimming took off 2 bases at V and 0 bases at J, with 17 bases between the two ends. Germline V gene sequence: CDR1 LGHNA, CDR2 YSLEER. The CDR3 has 18 amino acids. The CDR3 loop reads CASSQQIGTPLAKNIQYF. The DNA of the CDR3 is TGCGCCAGCAGCCAACAGATAGGGACGCCACTAGCCAAAAACATTCAGTACTTC.

The J gene is TRBJ2-3, the V gene TRBV30; 8 positions agree with TRBD2. Looked up from germline, CDR1 is GTSNPN and CDR2 is SVGIG (reference sequence). Trimming removed 2 bases from V and 4 bases from J; junction bases left unmatched: 5. The CDR3 extends over 14 amino acids. CDR3 in DNA: TGTGCCTGGAGTAGCCGGGGGGGGGCAGATACGCAGTATTTT. It translates to CAWSSRGGADTQYF. Full variable domain (outside the CDR3, taken from reference TRBV30 and TRBJ2-3): SQTIHQWPATLVQPVGSPLSLECTVEGTSNPNLYWYRQAAGRGLQLLFYSVGIGQISSEVPQNLSASRPQDRQFILSSKKLLLSDSGFYLCAWSSRGGADTQYFGPGTRLTVL.

CDR3 nucleotides: TGCGCCAGCAGCTTGGCCTCCCCCACGGCCGGGGAGCTGTTTTTT. Amino acids: CASSLASPTAGELFF. The V and J genes are TRBV5-1 and TRBJ2-2; unclear D gene. From germline, CDR1 is SGHRS and CDR2 YFSETQ. V was clipped by 0 bases and J by 6 bases, with 12 bases between them. This CDR3 spans 15 amino acids.

The sample holds many counts of this clonotype. The gene calls are TRBV6-4 and TRBJ2-2, with D uncertain. Between the trimmed V and J ends, which lost 5 bases and 6 bases, there was a span of 10 bases. The CDR3 length is 13 residues. Germline V gene data show CDR1 as MRHNA and CDR2 as SNTAGT. DNA of the CDR3: TGTGCCAGCAGTTTTTGGGGTTCCGGGGAGCTGTTTTTT. This sequence encodes CASSFWGSGELFF.

The sample holds a few counts of this clonotype. The gene calls are TRBV27 and TRBJ2-6; 8 nucleotides align to TRBD2. This CDR3 contains 17 residues. CDR1 is MNHEY and CDR2 is SMNVEV in the germline V gene (reference sequence). Unmatched junction bases numbered 10, after V lost 5 bases and J lost 4 bases. CDR3 DNA sequence: TGTGCCAGCAGTACTCAGACTAGCGAGAGAGGGGCCAACGTCCTGACTTTC. It is translated as CASSTQTSERGANVLTF.